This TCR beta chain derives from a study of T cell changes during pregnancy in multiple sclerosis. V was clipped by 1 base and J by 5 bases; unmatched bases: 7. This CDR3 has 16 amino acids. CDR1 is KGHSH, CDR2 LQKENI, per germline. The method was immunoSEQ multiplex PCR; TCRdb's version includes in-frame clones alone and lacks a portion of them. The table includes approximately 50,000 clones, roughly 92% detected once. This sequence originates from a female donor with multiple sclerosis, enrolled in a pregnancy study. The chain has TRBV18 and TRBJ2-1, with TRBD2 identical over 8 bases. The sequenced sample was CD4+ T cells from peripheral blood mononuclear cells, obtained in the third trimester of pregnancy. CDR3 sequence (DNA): TGTGCCAGCTCACCACTCGGCCCGGGAGGGAACAATGAGCAGTTCTTC. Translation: CASSPLGPGGNNEQFF.